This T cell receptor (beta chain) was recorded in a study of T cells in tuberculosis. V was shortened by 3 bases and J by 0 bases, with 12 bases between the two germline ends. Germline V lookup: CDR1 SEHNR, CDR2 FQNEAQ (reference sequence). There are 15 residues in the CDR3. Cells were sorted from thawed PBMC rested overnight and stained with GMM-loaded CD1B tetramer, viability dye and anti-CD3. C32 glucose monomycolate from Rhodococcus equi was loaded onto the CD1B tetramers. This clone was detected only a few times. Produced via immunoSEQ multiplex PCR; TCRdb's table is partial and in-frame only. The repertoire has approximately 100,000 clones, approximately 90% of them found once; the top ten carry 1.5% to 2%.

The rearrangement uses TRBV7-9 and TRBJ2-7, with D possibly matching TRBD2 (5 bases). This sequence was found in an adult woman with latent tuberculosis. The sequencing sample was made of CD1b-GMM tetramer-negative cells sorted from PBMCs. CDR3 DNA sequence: TGTGCCAGCAGCTTGGGGAGCGTCTCCTCCTACGAGCAGTACTTC. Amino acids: CASSLGSVSSYEQYF.